This T cell receptor (beta chain) was identified during a study of human T cells and chemical hapten exposure. Time point noted: healthy volunteer bleed at 6 weeks. Someone pulled total RNA out of unfractionated whole blood. TCRdb re-called the RACE reads with MiXCR, one entry per CDR3 protein. The table includes approximately 84,000 distinct CDR3 sequences, approximately 8.6% detected once. The CDR3 is 13 amino acids. With 5 bases removed from V and 4 bases from J, the gap between germline ends came to 12 bases. Germline-derived CDR1 and CDR2 are MNHNY and SVGAGI (reference sequence). The sequence derives from a male donor in good health. Some clones in this sample may be carry-over from other donors' samples. This chain joins TRBV6-6 and TRBJ2-7; D uncertain. Sequenced sample: whole blood. This CDR3 is CASSPLGDYEQYF. CDR3 bases: TGTGCCAGCAGTCCCCTCGGAGATTACGAGCAGTACTTC.